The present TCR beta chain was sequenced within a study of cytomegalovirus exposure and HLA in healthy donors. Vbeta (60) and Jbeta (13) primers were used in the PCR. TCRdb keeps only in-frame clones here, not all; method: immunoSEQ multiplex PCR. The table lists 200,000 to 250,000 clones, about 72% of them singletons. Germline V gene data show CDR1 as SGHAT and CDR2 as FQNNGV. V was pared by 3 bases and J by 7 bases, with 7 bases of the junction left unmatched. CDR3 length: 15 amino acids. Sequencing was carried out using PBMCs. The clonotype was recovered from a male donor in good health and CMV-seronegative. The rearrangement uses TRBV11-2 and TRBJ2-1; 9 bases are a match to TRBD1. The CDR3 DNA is TGTGCCAGCAGCTTCGCCGCGACAGGGGGTAATGAGCAGTTCTTC. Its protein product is CASSFAATGGNEQFF.